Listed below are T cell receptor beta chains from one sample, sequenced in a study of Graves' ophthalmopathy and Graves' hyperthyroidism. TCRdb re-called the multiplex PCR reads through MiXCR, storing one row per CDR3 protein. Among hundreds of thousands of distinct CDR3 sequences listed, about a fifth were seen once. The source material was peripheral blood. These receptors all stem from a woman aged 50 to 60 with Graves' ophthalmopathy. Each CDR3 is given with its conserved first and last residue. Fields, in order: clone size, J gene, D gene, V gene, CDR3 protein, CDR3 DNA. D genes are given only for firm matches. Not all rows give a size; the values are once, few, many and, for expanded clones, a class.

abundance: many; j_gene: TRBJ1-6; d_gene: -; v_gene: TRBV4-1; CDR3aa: CASSQGQGSSYNSPLHF; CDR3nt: TGCGCCAGCAGCCAGGGCCAGGGGAGCTCCTATAATTCACCCCTCCACTTT
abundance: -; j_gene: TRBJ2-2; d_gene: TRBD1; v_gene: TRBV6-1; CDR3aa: CASERGGGSGELFF; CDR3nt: TGTGCCAGTGAGAGAGGGGGCGGTTCCGGGGAGCTGTTTTTT
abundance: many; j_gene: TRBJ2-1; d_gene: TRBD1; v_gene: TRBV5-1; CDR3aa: CASRRTGLTMDNEQFF; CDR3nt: TGCGCCAGCAGAAGGACAGGCCTCACGATGGACAATGAGCAGTTCTTC
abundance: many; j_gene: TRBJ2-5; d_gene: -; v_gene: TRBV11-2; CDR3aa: CASSLGTENQYF; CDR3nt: TGTGCCAGCAGCTTAGGGACGGAAAACCAGTACTTC
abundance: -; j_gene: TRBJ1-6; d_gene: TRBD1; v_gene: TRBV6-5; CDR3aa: CASSYVGQGGNSPLHF; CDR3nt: TGTGCCAGCAGTTACGTCGGACAGGGAGGTAATTCACCCCTCCACTTT
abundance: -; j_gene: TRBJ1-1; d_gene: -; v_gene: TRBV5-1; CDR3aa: CASSPGETLNTEAFF; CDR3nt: TGCGCCAGCAGCCCCGGGGAGACACTGAACACTGAAGCTTTCTTT
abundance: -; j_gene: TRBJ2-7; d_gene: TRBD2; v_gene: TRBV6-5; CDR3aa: CASSYSGLAETYEQYF; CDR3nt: TGTGCCAGCAGTTACTCGGGACTAGCGGAGACCTACGAGCAGTACTTC
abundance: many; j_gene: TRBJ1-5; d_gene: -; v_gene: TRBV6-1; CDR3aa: CASSDRQVSNQPQHF; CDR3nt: TGTGCCAGCAGTGATCGACAGGTTAGCAATCAGCCCCAGCATTTT
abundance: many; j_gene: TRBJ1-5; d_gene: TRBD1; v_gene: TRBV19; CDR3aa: CASSMGQGDNQPQHF; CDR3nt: TGTGCCAGTAGTATGGGACAGGGGGACAATCAGCCCCAGCATTTT
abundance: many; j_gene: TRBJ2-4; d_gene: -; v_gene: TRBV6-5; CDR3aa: CASSYSIGPLAKNIQYF; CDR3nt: TGTGCCAGCAGTTACTCGATAGGTCCCCTAGCCAAAAACATTCAGTACTTC
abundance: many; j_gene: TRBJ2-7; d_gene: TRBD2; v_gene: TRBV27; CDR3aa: CASSTRLAGVDEQYF; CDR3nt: TGTGCCAGCAGTACCAGACTAGCGGGAGTTGACGAGCAGTACTTC
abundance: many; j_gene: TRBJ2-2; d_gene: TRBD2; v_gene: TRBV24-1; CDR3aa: CATSDGLAGGRAGELFF; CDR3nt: TGTGCCACCAGTGATGGTTTAGCGGGAGGACGGGCCGGGGAGCTGTTTTTT
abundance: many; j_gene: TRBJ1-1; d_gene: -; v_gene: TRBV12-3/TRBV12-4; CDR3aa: CASSPTPGASEAFF; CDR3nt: TGTGCCAGCAGTCCTACGCCCGGGGCCTCCGAAGCTTTCTTT
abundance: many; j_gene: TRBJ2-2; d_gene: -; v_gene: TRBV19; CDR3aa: CASSIFTPGTGELFF; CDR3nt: TGTGCCAGTAGTATATTTACACCAGGCACCGGGGAGCTGTTTTTT
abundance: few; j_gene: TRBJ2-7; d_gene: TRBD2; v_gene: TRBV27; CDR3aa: CASSPTSGASYEQYF; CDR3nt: TGTGCCAGCAGTCCCACTAGCGGAGCTTCCTACGAGCAGTACTTC
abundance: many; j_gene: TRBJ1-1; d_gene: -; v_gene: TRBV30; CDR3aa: CAWSWGRNTEAFF; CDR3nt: TGTGCCTGGAGTTGGGGGAGGAACACTGAAGCTTTCTTT
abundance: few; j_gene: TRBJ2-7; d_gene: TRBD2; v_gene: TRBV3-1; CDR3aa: CASSQEIAVAGVQYF; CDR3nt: TGTGCCAGCAGCCAAGAGATTGCGGTAGCGGGAGTGCAGTACTTC
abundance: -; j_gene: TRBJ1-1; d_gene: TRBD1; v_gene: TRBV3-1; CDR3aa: CASSHSGGYTEAFF; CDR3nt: TGTGCCAGCAGCCATTCAGGGGGCTACACTGAAGCTTTCTTT
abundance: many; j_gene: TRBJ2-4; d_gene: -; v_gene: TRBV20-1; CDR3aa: CSIRVVGNIQYF; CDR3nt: TGCAGTATAAGGGTGGTCGGAAACATTCAGTACTTC
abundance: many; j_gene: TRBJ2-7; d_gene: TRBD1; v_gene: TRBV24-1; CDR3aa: CATSDPGTAFGEQYF; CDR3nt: TGTGCCACCAGTGATCCCGGGACAGCCTTTGGGGAGCAGTACTTC
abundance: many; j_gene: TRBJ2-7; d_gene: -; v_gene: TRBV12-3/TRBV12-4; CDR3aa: CASSLDGQWGNEQYF; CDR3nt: TGTGCCAGCAGTTTGGACGGCCAATGGGGGAACGAGCAGTACTTC
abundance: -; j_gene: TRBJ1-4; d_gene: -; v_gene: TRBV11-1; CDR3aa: CASSPSGHAGEKLFF; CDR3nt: TGTGCCAGCAGCCCCTCTGGCCACGCCGGGGAAAAACTGTTTTTT
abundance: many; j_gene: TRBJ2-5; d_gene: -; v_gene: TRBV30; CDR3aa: CAWGTRNTETQYF; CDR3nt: TGTGCCTGGGGGACACGGAATACGGAGACCCAGTACTTC
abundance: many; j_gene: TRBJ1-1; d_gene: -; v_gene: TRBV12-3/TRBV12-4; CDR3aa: CASSPIGGLGTEAFF; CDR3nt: TGTGCCAGCAGCCCTATTGGGGGGCTGGGCACTGAAGCTTTCTTT
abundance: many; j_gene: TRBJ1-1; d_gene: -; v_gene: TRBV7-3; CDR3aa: CASSLEQNTEAFF; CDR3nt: TGTGCCAGCAGCTTAGAACAGAACACTGAAGCTTTCTTT
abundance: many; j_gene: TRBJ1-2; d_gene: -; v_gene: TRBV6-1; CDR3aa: CASSPYGGGYTF; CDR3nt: TGTGCCAGCAGTCCCTACGGGGGTGGCTACACCTTC
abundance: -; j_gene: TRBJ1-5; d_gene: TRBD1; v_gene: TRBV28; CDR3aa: CASSPLPGQGMDQPQHF; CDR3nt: TGTGCCAGCAGTCCCCTCCCGGGACAGGGGATGGATCAGCCCCAGCATTTT
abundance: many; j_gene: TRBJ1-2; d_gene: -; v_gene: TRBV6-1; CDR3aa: CVIREGGSYGYTF; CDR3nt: TGTGTAATACGAGAGGGGGGGAGCTATGGCTACACCTTC
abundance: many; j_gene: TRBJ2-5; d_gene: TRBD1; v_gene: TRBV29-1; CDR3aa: CSVSGTVQKTQYF; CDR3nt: TGCAGCGTTTCTGGGACAGTCCAGAAGACCCAGTACTTC
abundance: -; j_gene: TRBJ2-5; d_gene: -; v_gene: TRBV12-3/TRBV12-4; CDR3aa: CASSSQGVQETQYF; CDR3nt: TGTGCCAGCAGTTCCCAAGGGGTCCAAGAGACCCAGTACTTC
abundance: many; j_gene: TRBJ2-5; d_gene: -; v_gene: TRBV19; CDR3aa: CATSRRYPQETQYF; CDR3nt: TGTGCCACATCAAGGAGGTATCCCCAAGAGACCCAGTACTTC
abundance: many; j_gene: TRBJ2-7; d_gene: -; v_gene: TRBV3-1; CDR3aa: CASSQDLSETYEQYF; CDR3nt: TGTGCCAGCAGCCAAGATCTGTCCGAAACCTACGAGCAGTACTTC
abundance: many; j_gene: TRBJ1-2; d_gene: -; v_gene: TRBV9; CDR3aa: CASSGLDGYTF; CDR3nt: TGTGCCAGCAGCGGACTGGATGGCTACACCTTC
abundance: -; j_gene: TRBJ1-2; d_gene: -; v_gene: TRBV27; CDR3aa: CASSPLLGAGVPHNYGYIF; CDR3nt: TGTGCCAGCAGTCCGCTTTTGGGGGCGGGAGTACCGCATAACTATGGCTACATCTTC
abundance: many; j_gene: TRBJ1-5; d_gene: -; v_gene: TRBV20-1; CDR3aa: CSATPTGQPQHF; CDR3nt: TGCAGTGCTACGCCCACAGGGCAGCCCCAGCATTTT
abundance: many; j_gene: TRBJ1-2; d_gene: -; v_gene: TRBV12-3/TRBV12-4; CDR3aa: CASSPRLGNYGYTF; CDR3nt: TGTGCCAGCAGTCCCCGTCTGGGCAACTATGGCTACACCTTC
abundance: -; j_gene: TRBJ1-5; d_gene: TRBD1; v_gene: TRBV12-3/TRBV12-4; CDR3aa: CASSLHRGDQPQHF; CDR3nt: TGTGCCAGCAGTTTACACAGGGGCGATCAGCCCCAGCATTTT
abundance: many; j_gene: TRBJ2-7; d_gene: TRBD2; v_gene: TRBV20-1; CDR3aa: CSARDRRSGSSYEQYF; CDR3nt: TGCAGTGCTAGAGATCGACGGAGCGGGAGCTCCTACGAGCAGTACTTC
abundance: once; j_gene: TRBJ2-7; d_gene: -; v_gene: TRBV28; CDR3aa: CASSPDYEQEYF; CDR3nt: TGTGCCAGCAGTCCAGATTACGAGCAGGAGTACTTC
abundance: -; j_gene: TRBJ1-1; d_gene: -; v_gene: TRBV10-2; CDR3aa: CASSTGRSEAFF; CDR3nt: TGCGCCAGCAGTACAGGGAGATCTGAAGCTTTCTTT
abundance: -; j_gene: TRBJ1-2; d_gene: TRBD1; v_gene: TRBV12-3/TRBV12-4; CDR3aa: CASSLGAIAQGAEDYGYTF; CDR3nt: TGTGCCAGCAGTTTAGGAGCTATCGCACAGGGGGCTGAGGACTATGGCTACACCTTC
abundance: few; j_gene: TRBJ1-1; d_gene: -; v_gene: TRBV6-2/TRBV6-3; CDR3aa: CASSSITGVFNTEAFF; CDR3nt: TGTGCCAGCAGTTCTATTACGGGAGTTTTTAACACTGAAGCTTTCTTT
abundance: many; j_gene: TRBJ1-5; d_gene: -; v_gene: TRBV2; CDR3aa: CASREGSGSNQPQHF; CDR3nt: TGTGCCAGCCGGGAGGGGTCCGGTAGCAATCAGCCCCAGCATTTT
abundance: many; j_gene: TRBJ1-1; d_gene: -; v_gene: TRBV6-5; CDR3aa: CASSYHREAFF; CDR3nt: TGTGCCAGCAGTTACCACAGGGAAGCTTTCTTT
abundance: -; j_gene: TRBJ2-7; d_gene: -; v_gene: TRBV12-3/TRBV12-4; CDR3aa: CASSSRDTAYEQYF; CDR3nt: TGTGCCAGCAGTTCCCGGGACACAGCCTACGAGCAGTACTTC
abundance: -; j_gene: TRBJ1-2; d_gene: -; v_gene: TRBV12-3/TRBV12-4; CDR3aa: CASSFEHYGYTF; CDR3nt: TGTGCCAGCAGTTTTGAGCACTATGGCTACACCTTC
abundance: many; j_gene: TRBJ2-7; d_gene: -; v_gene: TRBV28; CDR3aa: CASSPGSYEQYF; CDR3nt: TGTGCCAGCAGCCCAGGGTCCTACGAGCAGTACTTC
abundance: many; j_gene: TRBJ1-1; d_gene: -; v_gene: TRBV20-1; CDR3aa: CSAGNQGSSLAFF; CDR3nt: TGCAGTGCTGGAAATCAGGGGTCGTCCCTAGCTTTCTTT
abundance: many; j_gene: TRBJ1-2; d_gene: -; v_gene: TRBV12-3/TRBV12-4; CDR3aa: CASSAETVGYGYTF; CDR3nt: TGTGCCAGCAGCGCCGAGACAGTGGGCTATGGCTACACCTTC
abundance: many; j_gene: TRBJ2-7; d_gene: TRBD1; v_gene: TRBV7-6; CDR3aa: CASSTGTGGSEQYF; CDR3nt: TGTGCCAGCAGTACCGGGACAGGGGGGTCCGAGCAGTACTTC
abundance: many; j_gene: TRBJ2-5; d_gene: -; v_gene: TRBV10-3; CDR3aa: CATAGRETQYF; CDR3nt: TGTGCCACCGCCGGCCGGGAGACCCAGTACTTC
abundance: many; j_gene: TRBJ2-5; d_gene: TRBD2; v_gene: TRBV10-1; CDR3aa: CATRTSGRGYQETQYF; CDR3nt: TGCGCCACCCGGACTAGCGGGAGGGGGTACCAAGAGACCCAGTACTTC
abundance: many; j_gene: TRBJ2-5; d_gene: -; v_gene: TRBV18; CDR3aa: CASSRRRGSEETQYF; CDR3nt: TGTGCCAGCTCACGACGAAGGGGAAGCGAAGAGACCCAGTACTTC
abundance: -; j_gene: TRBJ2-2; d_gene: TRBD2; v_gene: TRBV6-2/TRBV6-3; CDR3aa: CASSWGLAGERNTGELFF; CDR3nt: TGTGCCAGCAGTTGGGGACTAGCGGGAGAACGGAACACCGGGGAGCTGTTTTTT
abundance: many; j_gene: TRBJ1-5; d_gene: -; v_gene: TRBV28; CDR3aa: CASSLFTGHGNQPQHF; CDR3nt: TGTGCCAGCAGTTTATTTACAGGGCACGGCAATCAGCCCCAGCATTTT
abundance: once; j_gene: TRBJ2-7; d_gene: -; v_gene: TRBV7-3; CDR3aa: CASSSYLGGRQYF; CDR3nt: TGTGCCAGCAGCTCATACCTAGGGGGACGTCAGTACTTC
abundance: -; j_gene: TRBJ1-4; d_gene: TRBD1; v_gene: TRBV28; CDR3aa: CASSFQTGGIEKLFF; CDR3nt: TGTGCCAGCAGTTTTCAGACAGGGGGAATTGAAAAACTGTTTTTT
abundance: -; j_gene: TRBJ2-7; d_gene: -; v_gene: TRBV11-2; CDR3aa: CASSLVGISYEQYF; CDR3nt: TGTGCCAGCAGCTTAGTTGGTATATCCTACGAGCAGTACTTC
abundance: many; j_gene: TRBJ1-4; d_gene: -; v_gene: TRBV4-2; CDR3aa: CASSRGGDGTNEKLFF; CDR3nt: TGTGCCAGCAGCCGGGGAGGGGATGGGACTAATGAAAAACTGTTTTTT